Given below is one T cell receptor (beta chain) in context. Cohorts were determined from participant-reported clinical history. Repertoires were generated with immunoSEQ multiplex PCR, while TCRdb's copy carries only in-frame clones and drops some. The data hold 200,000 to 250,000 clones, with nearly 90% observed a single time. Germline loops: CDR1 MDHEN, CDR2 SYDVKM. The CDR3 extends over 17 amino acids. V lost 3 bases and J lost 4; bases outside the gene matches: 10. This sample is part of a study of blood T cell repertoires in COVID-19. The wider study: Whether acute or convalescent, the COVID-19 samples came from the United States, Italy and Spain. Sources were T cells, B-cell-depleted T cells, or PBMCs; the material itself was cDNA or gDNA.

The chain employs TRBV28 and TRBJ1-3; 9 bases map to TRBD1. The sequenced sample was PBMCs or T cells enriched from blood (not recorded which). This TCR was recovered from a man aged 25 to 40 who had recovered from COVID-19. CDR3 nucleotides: TGTGCCAGCAGTTTGTGGGGGACAGGGTTGCAAGGAAACACCATATATTTT. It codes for CASSLWGTGLQGNTIYF.